The 18 T cell receptor beta chains presented below share a single source sample, sequenced in a study of CXCR3-negative and CXCR3-positive naive CD8 T cells (dated by TCRdb to between 2018 and 2020). Sequencing took place on a NextSeq 550. The Human TCR Profiling Kit (MiLaboratory) was used to make UMI-labeled 5' RACE TRB cDNA libraries. Based on TCRdb reprocessing of the reads, there is one entry per CDR3 protein sequence, and DNA is missing. This sample's table carries around 57,000 distinct CDR3 sequences. Of the sample, about a quarter falls within the top ten clones. Sequencing was carried out using memory CD8+ T cells from blood. Reading the label with the study, this specimen's cell subset or site is: conventional CD8+ memory T cells (TMEM), sorted as controls. The receptors shown here come from a human donor in good health. Some clones in this sample may be carry-over from other donors' samples.

The J gene is TRBJ1-2, the V gene TRBV29-1; TCRdb calls TRBD1, which cannot be checked without DNA. Germline values: CDR1 SQVTM, CDR2 ANQGSEA. This CDR3 has 16 residues. The CDR3 is CSVLGTGTRPIYGYTF.

The rearrangement joins TRBV27 to TRBJ2-1; TCRdb's D call, TRBD1, is unchecked because there is no DNA. The CDR3 contains 13 residues. Germline lookup yields CDR1 MNHEY and CDR2 SMNVEV (reference sequence). This CDR3 is CASSLSGGTGRFF.

The CDR3 here is CASSDSGVNEQYF. The chain joins TRBV25-1 to TRBJ2-7; without DNA, the TCRdb call of TRBD1 cannot be checked. Germline V lookup: CDR1 MGHDK, CDR2 SYGVNS. The CDR3 spans 13 residues.

The chain uses TRBV29-1 and TRBJ2-3. This CDR3 region has 13 residues. Germline assignment: CDR1 SQVTM and CDR2 ANQGSEA. The CDR3 reads CSVDAVRADTQYF.

This chain uses TRBV29-1 with TRBJ1-1; no DNA is available, so the TRBD1 call from TCRdb remains unchecked. Germline CDR1 and CDR2: SQVTM and ANQGSEA. CDR3 size: 14 residues. The CDR3 protein is CSVEVPGDRTEAFF.

The chain has TRBV7-3 and TRBJ1-1; the TCRdb call, TRBD1, lacks DNA for checking. CDR3 size: 15 residues. CDR1 is SGHTA, CDR2 FQGTGA, per germline. The CDR3 sequence: CASSSGTGVDTEAFF.

The chain combines TRBV29-1 with TRBJ2-4; the D call of TRBD1 rests on TCRdb alone, since no DNA is present to check it. The CDR3 is made up of 12 amino acids. CDR1 is SQVTM, CDR2 ANQGSEA, per germline. This chain's CDR3 is CSVWDRRNIQYF.

The chain employs TRBV29-1 and TRBJ2-5; TCRdb picks TRBD2, but there is no DNA to check that call. The CDR3 is 14 amino acids. Germline CDR1 reads SQVTM; CDR2 reads ANQGSEA. The CDR3 is CSVEGASGIETQYF.

The chain has TRBV7-9 and TRBJ1-1; the D call of TRBD1 rests on TCRdb alone, since no DNA is present to check it. Germline lookup yields CDR1 SEHNR and CDR2 FQNEAQ (reference sequence). CDR3 length: 16 residues. CDR3 sequence reads: CASSSDRGPKNTEAFF.

The CDR3 region is CSVIRRGQLGETQYF. The chain couples TRBV29-1 to TRBJ2-5; TCRdb reports TRBD1, a call that lacks DNA to check it against. The CDR3 is made up of 15 amino acids. Germline V gene lookup returns CDR1 SQVTM and CDR2 ANQGSEA.

This chain connects TRBV28 to TRBJ2-5. This CDR3 comprises 13 residues. Germline V gene data show CDR1 as MDHEN and CDR2 as SYDVKM. CDR3 loop: CASRPWDQETQYF.

The chain carries TRBV6-2 or TRBV6-3 and TRBJ1-4. Germline V gene data show CDR1 as MNHEY and CDR2 as SVGEGT. The CDR3 is 15 residues long. CDR3 in amino acids: CASRVTWRESEKLFF.

CDR3 in amino acids: CASSPNGRGPVYGYTF. The rearrangement joins TRBV18 to TRBJ1-2; absent DNA, TCRdb's TRBD1 call cannot be checked. The CDR3 totals 16 residues. Germline assignment: CDR1 KGHSH and CDR2 LQKENI.

This chain connects TRBV2 to TRBJ2-5. Germline V gene data show CDR1 as SNHLY and CDR2 as FYNNEI. The length of the CDR3 is 14 residues. The CDR3 protein is CASSERVLEETQYF.

The V gene is TRBV29-1, the J gene TRBJ1-1. The CDR3 is 12 residues long. Per germline, CDR1 SQVTM and CDR2 ANQGSEA. Here the CDR3 reads CSVEFLDTEAFF.

The chain uses TRBV29-1 and TRBJ1-2. The CDR3 sequence is 11 residues long. CDR1 and CDR2 from the germline V gene are SQVTM and ANQGSEA. CDR3 residues: CSVPRSYGYTF.

This chain uses TRBV28 with TRBJ2-7; the TCRdb call, TRBD2, lacks DNA for checking. This CDR3 is 17 amino acids long. Germline V CDR1 and CDR2: MDHEN, SYDVKM. CDR3 sequence reads: CASRAGTSGRTHYEQYF.

V is TRBV7-9 and J is TRBJ2-7; there is no DNA to check the TCRdb D call of TRBD1. CDR3 length: 12 residues. In germline, CDR1 is SEHNR, CDR2 FQNEAQ (reference sequence). The CDR3 sequence is CASSSPADEQYF.